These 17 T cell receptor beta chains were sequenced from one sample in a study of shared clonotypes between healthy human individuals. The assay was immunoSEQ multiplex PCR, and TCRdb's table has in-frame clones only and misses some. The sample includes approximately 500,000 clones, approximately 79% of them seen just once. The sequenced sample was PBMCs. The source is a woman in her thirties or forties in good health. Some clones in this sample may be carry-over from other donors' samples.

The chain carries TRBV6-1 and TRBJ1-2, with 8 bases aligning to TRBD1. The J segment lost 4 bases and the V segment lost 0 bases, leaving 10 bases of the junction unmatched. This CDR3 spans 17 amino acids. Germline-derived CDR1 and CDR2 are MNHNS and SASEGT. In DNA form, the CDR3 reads TGTGCCAGCAGTGAAGCCCGGGACAGGCTCTTCGGCTATGGCTACACCTTC. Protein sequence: CASSEARDRLFGYGYTF.

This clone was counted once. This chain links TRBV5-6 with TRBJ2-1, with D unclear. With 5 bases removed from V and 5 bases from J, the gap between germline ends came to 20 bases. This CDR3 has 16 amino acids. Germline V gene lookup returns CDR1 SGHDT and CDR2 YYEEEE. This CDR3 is CASSFETGTVDNEQFF. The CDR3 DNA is TGTGCCAGCAGTTTCGAGACTGGAACGGTGGACAATGAGCAGTTCTTC.

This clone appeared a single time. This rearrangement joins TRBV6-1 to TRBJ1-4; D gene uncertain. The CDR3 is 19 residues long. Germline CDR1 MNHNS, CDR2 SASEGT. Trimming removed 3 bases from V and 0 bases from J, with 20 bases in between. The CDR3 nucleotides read TGTGCCAGCAGTGAGGCCTCTAAGGTTTACTCTGCAACTAATGAAAAACTGTTTTTT. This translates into CASSEASKVYSATNEKLFF.

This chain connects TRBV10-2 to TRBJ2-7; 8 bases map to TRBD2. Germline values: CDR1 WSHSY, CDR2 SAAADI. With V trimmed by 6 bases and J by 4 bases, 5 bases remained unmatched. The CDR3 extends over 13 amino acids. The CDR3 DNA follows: TGCGCCAGCAGGATCACTAGCGGTTACGAGCAGTACTTC. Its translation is CASRITSGYEQYF.

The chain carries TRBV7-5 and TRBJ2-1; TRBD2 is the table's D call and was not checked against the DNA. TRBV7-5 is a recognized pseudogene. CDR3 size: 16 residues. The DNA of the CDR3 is TGTGCCAGAAGCTTAGCTGGGACTAGCGGGAACAATGAGCAGTTCTTC. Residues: CARSLAGTSGNNEQFF.

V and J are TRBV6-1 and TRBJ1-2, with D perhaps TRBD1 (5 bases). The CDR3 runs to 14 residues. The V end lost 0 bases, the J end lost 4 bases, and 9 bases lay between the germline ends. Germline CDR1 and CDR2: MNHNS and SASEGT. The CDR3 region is CASSEALTVYGYTF. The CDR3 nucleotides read TGTGCCAGCAGTGAAGCCCTGACAGTCTATGGCTACACCTTC.

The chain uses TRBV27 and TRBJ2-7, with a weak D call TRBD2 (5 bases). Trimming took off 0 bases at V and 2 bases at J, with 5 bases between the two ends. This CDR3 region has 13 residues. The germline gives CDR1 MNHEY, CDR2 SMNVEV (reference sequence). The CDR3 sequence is CASSLSGAYEQYF. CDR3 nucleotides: TGTGCCAGCAGTTTATCGGGAGCCTACGAGCAGTACTTC.

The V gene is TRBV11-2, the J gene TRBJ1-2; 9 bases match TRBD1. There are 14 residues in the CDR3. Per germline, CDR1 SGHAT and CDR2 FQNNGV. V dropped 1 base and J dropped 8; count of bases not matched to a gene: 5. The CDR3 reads CASSLGGTGRGYTF. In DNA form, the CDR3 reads TGTGCCAGCAGCTTAGGTGGGACAGGGAGGGGCTACACCTTC.

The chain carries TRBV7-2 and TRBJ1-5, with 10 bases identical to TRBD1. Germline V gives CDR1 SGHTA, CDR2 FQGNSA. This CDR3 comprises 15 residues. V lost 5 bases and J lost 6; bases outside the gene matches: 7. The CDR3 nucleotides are TGTGCCAGCAGCCCGGGACAGGGGAAGGGTCAGCCCCAGCATTTT. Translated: CASSPGQGKGQPQHF. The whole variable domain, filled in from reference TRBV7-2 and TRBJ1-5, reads GAGVSQSPSNKVTEKGKDVELRCDPISGHTALYWYRQSLGQGLEFLIYFQGNSAPDKSGLPSDRFSAERTGGSVSTLTIQRTQQEDSAVYLCASSPGQGKGQPQHFGDGTRLSIL.

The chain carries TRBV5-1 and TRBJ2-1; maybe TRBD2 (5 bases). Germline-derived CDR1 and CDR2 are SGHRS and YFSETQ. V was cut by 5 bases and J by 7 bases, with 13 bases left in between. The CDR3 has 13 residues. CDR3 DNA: TGCGCCAGCAGGGTCTCGGGATTGAATGAGCAGTTCTTC. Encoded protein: CASRVSGLNEQFF.

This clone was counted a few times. This CDR3 reads CASSLGQGTFNEQFF. CDR3 bases: TGCGCCAGCAGCTTGGGACAGGGAACTTTTAATGAGCAGTTCTTC. V and J are TRBV5-1 and TRBJ2-1; 7 bases are shared with TRBD1. J lost 7 bases, V lost 0 bases, and 7 bases had no gene match. CDR3 length: 15 amino acids. Germline V gene lookup returns CDR1 SGHRS and CDR2 YFSETQ.

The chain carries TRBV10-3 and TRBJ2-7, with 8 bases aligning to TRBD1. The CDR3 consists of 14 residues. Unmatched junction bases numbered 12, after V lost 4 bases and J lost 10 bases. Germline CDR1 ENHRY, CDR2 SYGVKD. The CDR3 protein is CAISGDRTPKGQYF. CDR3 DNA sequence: TGTGCCATCAGTGGGGACAGGACCCCTAAGGGACAGTACTTC.

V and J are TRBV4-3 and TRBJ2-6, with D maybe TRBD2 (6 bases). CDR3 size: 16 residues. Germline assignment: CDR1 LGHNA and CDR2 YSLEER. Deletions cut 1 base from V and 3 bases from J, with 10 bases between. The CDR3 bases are TGCGCCAGCAGCCAAGTAGGAGGGTTTGGGGCCAACGTCCTGACTTTC. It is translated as CASSQVGGFGANVLTF.

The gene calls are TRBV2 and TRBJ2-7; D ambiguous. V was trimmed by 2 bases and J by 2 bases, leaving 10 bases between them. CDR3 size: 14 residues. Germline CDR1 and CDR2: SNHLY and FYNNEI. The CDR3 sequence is CASSEYGNPYEQYF. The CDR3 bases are TGTGCCAGCAGTGAATATGGAAACCCCTACGAGCAGTACTTC.

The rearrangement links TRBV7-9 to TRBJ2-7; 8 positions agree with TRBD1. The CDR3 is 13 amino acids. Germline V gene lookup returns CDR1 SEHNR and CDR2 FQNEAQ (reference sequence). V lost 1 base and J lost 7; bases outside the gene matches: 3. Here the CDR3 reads CASSLGQGLEQYF. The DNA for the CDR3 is TGTGCCAGCAGCTTAGGACAGGGGCTGGAGCAGTACTTC.

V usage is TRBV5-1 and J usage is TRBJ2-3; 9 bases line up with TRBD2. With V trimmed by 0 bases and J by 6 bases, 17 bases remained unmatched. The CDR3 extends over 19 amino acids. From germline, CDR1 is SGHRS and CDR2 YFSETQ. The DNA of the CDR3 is TGCGCCAGCAGCTTGGCTCTTGGTTGGCGGGAGGGCCTAAGCGATACGCAGTATTTT. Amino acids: CASSLALGWREGLSDTQYF.

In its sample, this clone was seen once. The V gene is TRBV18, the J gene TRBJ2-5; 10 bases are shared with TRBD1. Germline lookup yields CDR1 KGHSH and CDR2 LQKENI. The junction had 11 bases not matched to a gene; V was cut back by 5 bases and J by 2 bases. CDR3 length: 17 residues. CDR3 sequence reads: CASSSTTGGGGQETQYF. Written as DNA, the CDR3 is TGTGCCAGCTCAAGCACGACAGGGGGCGGTGGGCAAGAGACCCAGTACTTC.